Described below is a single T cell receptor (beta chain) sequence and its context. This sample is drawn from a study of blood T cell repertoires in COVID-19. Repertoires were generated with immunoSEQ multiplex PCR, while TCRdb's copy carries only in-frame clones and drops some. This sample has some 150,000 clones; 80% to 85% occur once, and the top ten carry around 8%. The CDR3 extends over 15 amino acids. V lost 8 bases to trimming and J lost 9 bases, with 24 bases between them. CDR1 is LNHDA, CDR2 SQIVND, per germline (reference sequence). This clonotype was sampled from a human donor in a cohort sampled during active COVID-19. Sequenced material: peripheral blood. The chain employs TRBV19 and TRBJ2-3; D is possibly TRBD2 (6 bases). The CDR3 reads CASAPTGVSTVTQYF. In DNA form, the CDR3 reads TGTGCCAGTGCCCCGACGGGAGTAAGCACCGTCACGCAGTATTTT. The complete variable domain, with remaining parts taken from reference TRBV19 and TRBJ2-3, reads DGGITQSPKYLFRKEGQNVTLSCEQNLNHDAMYWYRQDPGQGLRLIYYSQIVNDFQKGDIAEGYSVSREKKESFPLTVTSAQKNPTAFYLCASAPTGVSTVTQYFGPGTRLTVL.